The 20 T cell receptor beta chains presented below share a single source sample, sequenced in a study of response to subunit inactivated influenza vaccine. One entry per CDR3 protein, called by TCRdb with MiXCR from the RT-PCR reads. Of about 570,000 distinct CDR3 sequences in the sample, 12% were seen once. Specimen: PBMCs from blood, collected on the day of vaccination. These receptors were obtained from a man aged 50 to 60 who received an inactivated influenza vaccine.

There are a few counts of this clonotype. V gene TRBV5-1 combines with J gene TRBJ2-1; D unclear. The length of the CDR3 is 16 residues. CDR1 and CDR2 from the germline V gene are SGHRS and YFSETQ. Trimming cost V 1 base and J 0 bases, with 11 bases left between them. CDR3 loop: CASSLWSRSSYNEQFF. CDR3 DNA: TGCGCCAGCAGCTTGTGGTCGCGTTCCTCCTACAATGAGCAGTTCTTC.

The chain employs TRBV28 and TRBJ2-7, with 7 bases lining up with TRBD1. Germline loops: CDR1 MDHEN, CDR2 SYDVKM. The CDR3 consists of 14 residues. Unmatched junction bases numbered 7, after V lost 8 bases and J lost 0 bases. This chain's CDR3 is CASFPTGSSYEQYF. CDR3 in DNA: TGTGCCAGCTTCCCGACAGGGAGCTCCTACGAGCAGTACTTC.

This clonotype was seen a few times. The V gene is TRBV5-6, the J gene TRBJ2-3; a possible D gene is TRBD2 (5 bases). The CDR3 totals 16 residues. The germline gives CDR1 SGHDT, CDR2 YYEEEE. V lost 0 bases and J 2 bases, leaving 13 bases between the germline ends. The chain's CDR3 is CASSLDSAVLTDTQYF. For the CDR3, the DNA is TGTGCCAGCAGCTTGGATAGCGCCGTCCTCACAGATACGCAGTATTTT.

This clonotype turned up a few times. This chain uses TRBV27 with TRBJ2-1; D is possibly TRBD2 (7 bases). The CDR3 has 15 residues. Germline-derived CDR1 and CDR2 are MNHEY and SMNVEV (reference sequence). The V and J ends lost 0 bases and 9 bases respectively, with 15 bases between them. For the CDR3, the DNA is TGTGCCAGCAGTTTATCAGGGTGGGGGGGCGTTGAGCAGTTCTTC. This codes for CASSLSGWGGVEQFF.

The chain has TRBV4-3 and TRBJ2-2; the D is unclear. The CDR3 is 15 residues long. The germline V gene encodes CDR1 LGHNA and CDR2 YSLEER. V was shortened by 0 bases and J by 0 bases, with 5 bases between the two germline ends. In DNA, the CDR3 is TGCGCCAGCAGCCAAGAGATCTCGAACACCGGGGAGCTGTTTTTT. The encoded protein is CASSQEISNTGELFF.

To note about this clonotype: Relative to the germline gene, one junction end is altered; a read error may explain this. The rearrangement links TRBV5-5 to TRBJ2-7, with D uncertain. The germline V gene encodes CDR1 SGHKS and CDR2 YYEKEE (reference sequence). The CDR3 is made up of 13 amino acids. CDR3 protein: CASSSPLLPGPHF. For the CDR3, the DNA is TGTGCCAGCAGCTCTCCCTTATTACCCGGGCCCCACTTC. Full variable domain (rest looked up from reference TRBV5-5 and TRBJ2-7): DAGVTQSPTHLIKTRGQQVTLRCSPISGHKSVSWYQQVLGQGPQFIFQYYEKEERGRGNFPDRFSARQFPNYSSELNVNALLLGDSALYLCASSSPLLPGPHFGPGTRLTVT.

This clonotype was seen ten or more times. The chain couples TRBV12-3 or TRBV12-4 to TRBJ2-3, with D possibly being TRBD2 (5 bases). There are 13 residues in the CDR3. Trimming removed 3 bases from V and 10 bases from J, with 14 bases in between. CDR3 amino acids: CASSFPNRGPQYF. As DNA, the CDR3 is TGTGCCAGCAGTTTCCCGAACCGGGGTCCGCAGTATTTT.

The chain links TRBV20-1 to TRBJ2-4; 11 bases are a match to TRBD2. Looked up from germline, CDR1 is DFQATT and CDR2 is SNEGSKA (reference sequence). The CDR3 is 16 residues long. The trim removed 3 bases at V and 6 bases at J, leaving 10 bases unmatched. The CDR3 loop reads CSASPEGTSGRNIQYF. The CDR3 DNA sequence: TGCAGTGCTAGCCCAGAGGGAACTAGCGGGAGAAACATTCAGTACTTC.

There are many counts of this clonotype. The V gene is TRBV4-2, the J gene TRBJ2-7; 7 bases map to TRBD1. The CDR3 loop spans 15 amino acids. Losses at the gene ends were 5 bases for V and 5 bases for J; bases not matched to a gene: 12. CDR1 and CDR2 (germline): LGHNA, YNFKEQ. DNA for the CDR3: TGTGCCAGCAGCGCGAGGGTACTAGGGGGCGACGAGCAGTACTTC. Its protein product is CASSARVLGGDEQYF.

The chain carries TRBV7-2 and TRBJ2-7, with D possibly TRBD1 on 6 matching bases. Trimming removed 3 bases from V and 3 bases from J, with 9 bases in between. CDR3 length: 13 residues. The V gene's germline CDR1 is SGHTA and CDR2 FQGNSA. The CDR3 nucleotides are TGTGCCAGCAGCTTTACAGGGATCTACGAGCAGTACTTC. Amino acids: CASSFTGIYEQYF.

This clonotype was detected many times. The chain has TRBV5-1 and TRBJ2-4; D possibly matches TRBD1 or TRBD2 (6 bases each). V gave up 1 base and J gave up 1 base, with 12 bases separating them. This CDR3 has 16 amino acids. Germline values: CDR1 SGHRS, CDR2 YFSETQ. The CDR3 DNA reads TGCGCCAGCAGCTTGTCGACAGGAGGGGCCAAAAACATTCAGTACTTC. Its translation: CASSLSTGGAKNIQYF.

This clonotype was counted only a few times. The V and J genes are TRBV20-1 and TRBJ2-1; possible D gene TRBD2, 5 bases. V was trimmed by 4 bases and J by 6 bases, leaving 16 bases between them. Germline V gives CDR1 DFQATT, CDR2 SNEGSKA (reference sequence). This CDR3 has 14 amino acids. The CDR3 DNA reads TGCAGTGCTACTAGCCCGTACGTCCCCAATGAGCAGTTCTTC. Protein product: CSATSPYVPNEQFF.

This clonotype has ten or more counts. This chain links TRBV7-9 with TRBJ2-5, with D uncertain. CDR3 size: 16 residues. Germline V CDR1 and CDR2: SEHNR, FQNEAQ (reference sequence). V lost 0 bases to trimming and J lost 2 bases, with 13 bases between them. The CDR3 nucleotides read TGTGCCAGCAGCTTAGCTGGTGAGGCAGTACAAGAGACCCAGTACTTC. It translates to CASSLAGEAVQETQYF.

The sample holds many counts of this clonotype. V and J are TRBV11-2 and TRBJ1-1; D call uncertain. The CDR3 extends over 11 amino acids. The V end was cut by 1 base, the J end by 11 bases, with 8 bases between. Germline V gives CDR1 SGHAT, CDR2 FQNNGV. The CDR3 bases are TGTGCCAGCAGCTTAGGAGCTGCTGCTTTCTTT. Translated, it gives CASSLGAAAFF.

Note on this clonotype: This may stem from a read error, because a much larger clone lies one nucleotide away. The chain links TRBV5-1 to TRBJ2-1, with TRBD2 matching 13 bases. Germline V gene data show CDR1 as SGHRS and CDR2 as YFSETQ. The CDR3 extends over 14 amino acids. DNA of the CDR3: TGCGCCACCAAAGGGACTAGCGGGATTAATGAGCACTTCTTC. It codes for CATKGTSGINEHFF.

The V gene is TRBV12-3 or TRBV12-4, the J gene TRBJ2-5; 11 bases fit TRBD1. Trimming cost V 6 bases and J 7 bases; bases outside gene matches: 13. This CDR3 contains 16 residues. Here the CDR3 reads CASSPSGTGGRVTQYF. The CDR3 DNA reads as TGTGCCAGCAGCCCCTCGGGGACAGGGGGGAGGGTGACCCAGTACTTC.

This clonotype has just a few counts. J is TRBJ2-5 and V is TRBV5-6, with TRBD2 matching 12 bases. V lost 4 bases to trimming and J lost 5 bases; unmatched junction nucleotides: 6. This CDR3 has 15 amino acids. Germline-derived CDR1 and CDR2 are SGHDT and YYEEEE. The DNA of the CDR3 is TGTGCCAGCAGCGGAACCGGGACTAGCGGGGAGACCCAGTACTTC. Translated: CASSGTGTSGETQYF.

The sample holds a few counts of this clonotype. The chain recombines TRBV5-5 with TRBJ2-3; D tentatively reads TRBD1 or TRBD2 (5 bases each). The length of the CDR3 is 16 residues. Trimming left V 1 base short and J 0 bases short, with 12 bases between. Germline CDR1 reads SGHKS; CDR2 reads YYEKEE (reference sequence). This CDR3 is CASSLFRGPSTDTQYF. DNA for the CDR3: TGTGCCAGCAGCTTGTTCCGGGGCCCTAGCACAGATACGCAGTATTTT.

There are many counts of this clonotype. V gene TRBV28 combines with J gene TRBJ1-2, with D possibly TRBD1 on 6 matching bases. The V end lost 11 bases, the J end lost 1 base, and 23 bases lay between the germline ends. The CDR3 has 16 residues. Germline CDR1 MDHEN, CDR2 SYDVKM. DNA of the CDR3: TGTGCCTCCTGGACCGGGACACTTCCAGTTAACTATGGCTACACCTTC. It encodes CASWTGTLPVNYGYTF.

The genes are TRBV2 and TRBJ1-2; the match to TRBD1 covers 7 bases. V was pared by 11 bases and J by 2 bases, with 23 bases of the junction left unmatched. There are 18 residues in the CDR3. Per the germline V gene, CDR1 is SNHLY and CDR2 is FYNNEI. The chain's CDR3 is CAFSLYSLRDSANYGYTF. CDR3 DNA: TGTGCCTTCAGTCTTTACTCCCTTAGGGACAGCGCCAACTATGGCTACACCTTC.